This TCR beta chain was observed in a study of T-cell reconstitution after alpha-beta-depleted transplantation in children. General study points: After transplant, at about two months, alpha-beta T cells were reportedly derived from several hundred expanded graft clones. Most T-cell counts and diversity one year after the transplant came from T cells that were newly produced.

Preparation of the TCRbeta library used unique molecular identifiers. Each CDR3 protein is one row after TCRdb ran MiXCR on the PCR reads. The repertoire holds 300,000 to 400,000 distinct CDR3 sequences, with around 15% as singletons. This clonotype came up once. Antigen specificity is unknown. The V gene's germline CDR1 is LGHNA and CDR2 YSLEER. The ends were cut back, 2 bases at V and 6 bases at J, with 12 bases in the middle. The CDR3 is made up of 14 amino acids. The rearrangement links TRBV4-3 to TRBJ2-3; D perhaps matches TRBD1 (5 bases). The clonotype was recovered from a male patient aged 2 to 9 who had a stem cell transplant for acute lymphoblastic leukemia, so the T cells may come from the graft donor. Sample: PBMCs, mostly from graft donor cells, taken 360 days after TCRalphabeta/CD19-depleted stem cell transplant. In nucleotides, the CDR3 is TGCGCCAGCAGCCAAAGGGGTAGGGTGGATACGCAGTATTTT. Its translation: CASSQRGRVDTQYF.